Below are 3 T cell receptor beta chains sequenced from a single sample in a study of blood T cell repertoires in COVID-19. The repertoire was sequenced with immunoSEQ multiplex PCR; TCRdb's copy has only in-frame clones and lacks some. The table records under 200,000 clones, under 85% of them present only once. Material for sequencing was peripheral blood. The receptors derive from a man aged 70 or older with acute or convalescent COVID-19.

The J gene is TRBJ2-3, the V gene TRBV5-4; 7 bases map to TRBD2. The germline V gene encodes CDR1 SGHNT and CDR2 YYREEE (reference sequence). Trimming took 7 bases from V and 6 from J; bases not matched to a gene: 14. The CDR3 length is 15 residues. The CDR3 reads CASQVYGGYLDTQYF. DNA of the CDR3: TGTGCCAGCCAAGTTTACGGGGGGTACTTGGATACGCAGTATTTT.

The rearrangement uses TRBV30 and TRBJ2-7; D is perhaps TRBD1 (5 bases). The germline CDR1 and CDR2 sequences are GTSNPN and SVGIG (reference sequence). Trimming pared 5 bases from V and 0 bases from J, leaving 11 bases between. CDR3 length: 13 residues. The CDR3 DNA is TGTGCCTGGTTGGCAGGGAACTCCTACGAGCAGTACTTC. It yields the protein CAWLAGNSYEQYF.

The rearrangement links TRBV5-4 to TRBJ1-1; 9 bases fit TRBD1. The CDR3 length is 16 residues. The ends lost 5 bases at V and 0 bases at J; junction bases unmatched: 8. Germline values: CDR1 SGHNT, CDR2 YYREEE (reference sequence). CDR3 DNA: TGTGCCAGCAGACAAGGGACAGGGCTATTGAACACTGAAGCTTTCTTT. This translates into CASRQGTGLLNTEAFF.